This T cell receptor (beta chain) was sequenced in a study of blood T cell repertoires in COVID-19. Study details: From the United States, Italy and Spain came samples of acute and convalescent COVID-19. T cells, B-cell-depleted T cells, or PBMCs supplied cDNA or gDNA.

Participants spanned ages about 18 to 90 years and resided in about two dozen US areas. The protocol was immunoSEQ multiplex PCR, while the TCRdb copy is restricted to in-frame clones and leaves out a portion. This table holds roughly 430,000 clones, about 88% found once. Per the germline V gene, CDR1 is KGHSH and CDR2 is LQKENI. The CDR3 runs 15 residues. With 3 bases removed from V and 4 bases from J, the gap between germline ends came to 15 bases. V gene TRBV18 combines with J gene TRBJ1-2; D not certain. This receptor was identified in a woman aged 18-35 years who had been exposed to COVID-19. Sequencing used PBMCs or T cells enriched from blood (not recorded which). The CDR3 sequence is CASSPGRGGSYGYTF. The CDR3 nucleotides are TGTGCCAGCTCACCCGGGCGGGGAGGCTCCTATGGCTACACCTTC.